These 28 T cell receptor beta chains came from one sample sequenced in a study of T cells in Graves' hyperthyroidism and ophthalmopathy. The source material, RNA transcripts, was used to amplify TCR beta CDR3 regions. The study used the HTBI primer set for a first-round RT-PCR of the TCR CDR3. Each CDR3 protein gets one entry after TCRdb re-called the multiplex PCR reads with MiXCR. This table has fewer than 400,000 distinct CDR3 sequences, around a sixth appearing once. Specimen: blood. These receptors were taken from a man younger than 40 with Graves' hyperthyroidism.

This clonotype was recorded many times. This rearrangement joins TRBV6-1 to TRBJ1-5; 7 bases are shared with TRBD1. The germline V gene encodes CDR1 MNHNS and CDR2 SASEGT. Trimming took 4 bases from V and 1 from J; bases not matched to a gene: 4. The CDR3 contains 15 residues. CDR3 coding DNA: TGTGCCAGCAGTGCCAGGGGGAGAAGCAATCAGCCCCAGCATTTT. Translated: CASSARGRSNQPQHF.

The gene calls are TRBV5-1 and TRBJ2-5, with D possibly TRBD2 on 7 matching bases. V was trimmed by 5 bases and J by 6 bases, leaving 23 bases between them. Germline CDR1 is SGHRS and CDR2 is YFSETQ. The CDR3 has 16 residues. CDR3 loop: CASRPWSVGGQQTQYF. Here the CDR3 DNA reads TGCGCCAGCAGGCCTTGGAGTGTGGGGGGGCAACAGACCCAGTACTTC.

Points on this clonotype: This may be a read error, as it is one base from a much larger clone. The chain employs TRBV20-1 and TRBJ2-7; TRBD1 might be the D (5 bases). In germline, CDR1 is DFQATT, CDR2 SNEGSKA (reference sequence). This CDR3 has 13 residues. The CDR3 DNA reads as TGCAGTGCCCGAGACAGTCATACCTACGAGCCGTACTTC. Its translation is CSARDSHTYEPYF.

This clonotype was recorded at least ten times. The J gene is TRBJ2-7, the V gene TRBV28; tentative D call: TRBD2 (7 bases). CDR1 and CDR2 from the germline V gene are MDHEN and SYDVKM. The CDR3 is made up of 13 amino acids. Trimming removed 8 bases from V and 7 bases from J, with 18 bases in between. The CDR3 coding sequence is TGTGCCAGCCCCGATGGGGGGGCGGGGGAGCAGTACTTC. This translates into CASPDGGAGEQYF. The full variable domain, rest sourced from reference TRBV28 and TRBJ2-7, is DVKVTQSSRYLVKRTGEKVFLECVQDMDHENMFWYRQDPGLGLRLIYFSYDVKMKEKGDIPEGYSVSREKKERFSLILESASTNQTSMYLCASPDGGAGEQYFGPGTRLTVT.

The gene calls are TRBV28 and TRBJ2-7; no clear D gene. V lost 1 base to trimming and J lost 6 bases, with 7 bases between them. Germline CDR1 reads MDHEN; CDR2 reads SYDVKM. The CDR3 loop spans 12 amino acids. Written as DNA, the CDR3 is TGTGCCAGCAGTTTATTTAAGGGCGAGCAGTACTTC. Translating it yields CASSLFKGEQYF.

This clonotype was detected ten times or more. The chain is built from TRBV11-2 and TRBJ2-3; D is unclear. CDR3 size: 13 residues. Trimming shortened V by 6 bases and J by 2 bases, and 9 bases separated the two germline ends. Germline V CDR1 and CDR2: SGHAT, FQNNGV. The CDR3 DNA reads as TGTGCCAGCAGATGGAGTTCCACAGATACGCAGTATTTT. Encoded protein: CASRWSSTDTQYF.

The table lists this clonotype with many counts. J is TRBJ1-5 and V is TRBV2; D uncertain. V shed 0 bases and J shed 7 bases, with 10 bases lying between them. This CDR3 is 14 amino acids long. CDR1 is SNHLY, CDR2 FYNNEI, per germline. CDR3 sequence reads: CASSEAPSGQPQHF. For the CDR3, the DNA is TGTGCCAGCAGTGAAGCGCCCTCGGGGCAGCCCCAGCATTTT.

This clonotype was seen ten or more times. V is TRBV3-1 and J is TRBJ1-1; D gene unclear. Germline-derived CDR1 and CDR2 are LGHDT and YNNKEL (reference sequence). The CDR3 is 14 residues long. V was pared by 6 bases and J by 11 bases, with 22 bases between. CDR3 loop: CASRHTSGESEAFF. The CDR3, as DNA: TGTGCCAGCAGGCACACCAGCGGGGAGTCGGAGGCTTTCTTT.

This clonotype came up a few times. The CDR3 bases are TGTGCCAGCAGCTACGCGGGAGGACAAAGCTATGAGCAGTTCTTC. It is translated as CASSYAGGQSYEQFF. The chain has TRBV4-2 and TRBJ2-1; 8 bases align to TRBD2. Germline trimming cut 5 bases from V and 8 bases from J; bases unmatched to any gene: 11. Germline V gives CDR1 LGHNA, CDR2 YNFKEQ. The CDR3 runs to 15 residues.

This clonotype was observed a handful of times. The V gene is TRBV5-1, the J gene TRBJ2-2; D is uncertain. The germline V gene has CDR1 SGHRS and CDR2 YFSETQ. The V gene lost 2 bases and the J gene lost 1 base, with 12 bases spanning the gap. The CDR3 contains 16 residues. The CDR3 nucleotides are TGCGCCAGCAGCTTATCTCACTACAAGAACACCGGGGAGCTGTTTTTT. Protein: CASSLSHYKNTGELFF.

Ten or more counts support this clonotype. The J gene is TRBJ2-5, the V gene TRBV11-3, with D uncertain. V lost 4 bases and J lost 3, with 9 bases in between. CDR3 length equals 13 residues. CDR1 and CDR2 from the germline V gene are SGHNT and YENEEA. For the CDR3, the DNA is TGTGCCAGCAGCTCCCGCGGAGAAGAGACCCAGTACTTC. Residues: CASSSRGEETQYF.

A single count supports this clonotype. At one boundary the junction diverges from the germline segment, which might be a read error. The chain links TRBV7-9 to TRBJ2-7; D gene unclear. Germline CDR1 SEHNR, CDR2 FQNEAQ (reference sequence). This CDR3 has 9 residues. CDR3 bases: TGTACCAGCAGCGACGAGCAGTACTTC. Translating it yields CTSSDEQYF.

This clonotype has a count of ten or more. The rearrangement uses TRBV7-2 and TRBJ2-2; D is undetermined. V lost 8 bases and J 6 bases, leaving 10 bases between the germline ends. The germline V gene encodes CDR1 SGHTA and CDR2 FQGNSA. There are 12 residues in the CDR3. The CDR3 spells CASAKRPGELFF. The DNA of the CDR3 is TGTGCCAGCGCGAAAAGGCCCGGGGAGCTGTTTTTT.

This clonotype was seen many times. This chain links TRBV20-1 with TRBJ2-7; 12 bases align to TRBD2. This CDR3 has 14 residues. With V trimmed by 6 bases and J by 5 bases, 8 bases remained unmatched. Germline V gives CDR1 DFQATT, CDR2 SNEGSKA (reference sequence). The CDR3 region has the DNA TGCAGTGCACCGAGACTAGCGGGAGATCACGAGCAGTACTTC. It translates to CSAPRLAGDHEQYF.

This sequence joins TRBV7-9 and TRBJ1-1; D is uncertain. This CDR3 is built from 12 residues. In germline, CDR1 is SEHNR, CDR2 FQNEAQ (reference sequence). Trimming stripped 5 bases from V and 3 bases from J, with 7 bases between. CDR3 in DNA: TGTGCCAGCAGCCAACAATACACTGAAGCTTTCTTT. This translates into CASSQQYTEAFF.

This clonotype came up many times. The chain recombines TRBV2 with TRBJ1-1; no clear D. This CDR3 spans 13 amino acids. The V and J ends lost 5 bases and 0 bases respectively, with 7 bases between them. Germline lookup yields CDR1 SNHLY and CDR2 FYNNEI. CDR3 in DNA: TGTGCCAGCAGTACTCAAGTGAACACTGAAGCTTTCTTT. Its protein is CASSTQVNTEAFF.

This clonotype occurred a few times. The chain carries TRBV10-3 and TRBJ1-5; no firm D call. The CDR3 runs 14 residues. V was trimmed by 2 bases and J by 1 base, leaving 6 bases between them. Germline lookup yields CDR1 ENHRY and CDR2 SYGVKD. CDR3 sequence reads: CAISEIRSNQPQHF. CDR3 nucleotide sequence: TGTGCCATCAGTGAGATCCGAAGCAATCAGCCCCAGCATTTT.

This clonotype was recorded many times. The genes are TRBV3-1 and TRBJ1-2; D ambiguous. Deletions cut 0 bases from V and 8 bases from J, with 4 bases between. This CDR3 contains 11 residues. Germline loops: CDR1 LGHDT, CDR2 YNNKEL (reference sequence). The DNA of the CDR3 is TGTGCCAGCAGCCAAGAGGCGGGCTACACCTTC. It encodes CASSQEAGYTF.

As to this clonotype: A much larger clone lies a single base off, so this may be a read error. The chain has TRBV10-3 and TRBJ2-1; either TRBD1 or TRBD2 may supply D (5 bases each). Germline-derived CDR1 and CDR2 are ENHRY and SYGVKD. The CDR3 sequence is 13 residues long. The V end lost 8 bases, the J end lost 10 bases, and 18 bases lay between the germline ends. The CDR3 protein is CAIRDASTGEQFF. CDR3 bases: TGTGCCATCCGGGACGCGTCTACAGGAGAGCAGTTCTTC.

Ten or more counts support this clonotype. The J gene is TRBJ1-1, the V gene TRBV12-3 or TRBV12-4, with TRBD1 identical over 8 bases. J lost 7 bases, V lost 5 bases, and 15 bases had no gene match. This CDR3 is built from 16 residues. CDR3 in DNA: TGTGCCAGCAGTCAGGGGGCGCGAGGAGAAGGTGGTGAAGCTTTCTTT. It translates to CASSQGARGEGGEAFF.

CDR3 nucleotide sequence: TGTGCCAGCAGCCAACCTAGCGGGAGTGGCGATACGCAGTATTTT. Residues: CASSQPSGSGDTQYF. The chain recombines TRBV3-1 with TRBJ2-3; 10 positions agree with TRBD2. The trim removed 2 bases at V and 6 bases at J, leaving 5 bases unmatched. This CDR3 comprises 15 residues. Looked up from germline, CDR1 is LGHDT and CDR2 is YNNKEL (reference sequence).

The CDR3, as DNA: TGTGCCAGCAGCGTAAAGCCAGGGGACCCATACAATGAGCAGTTCTTC. Its protein is CASSVKPGDPYNEQFF. The J gene is TRBJ2-1, the V gene TRBV9; tentative D call: TRBD1 (6 bases). This CDR3 spans 16 amino acids. Germline loops: CDR1 SGDLS, CDR2 YYNGEE. Trimming took off 1 base at V and 4 bases at J, with 15 bases between the two ends.

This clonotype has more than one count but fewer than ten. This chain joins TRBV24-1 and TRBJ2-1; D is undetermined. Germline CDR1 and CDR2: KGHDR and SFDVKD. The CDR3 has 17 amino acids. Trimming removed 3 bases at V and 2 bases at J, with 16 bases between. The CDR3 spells CATSDVPLSTAYNEQFF. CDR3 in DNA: TGTGCCACCAGTGATGTCCCCCTATCGACTGCCTACAATGAGCAGTTCTTC.

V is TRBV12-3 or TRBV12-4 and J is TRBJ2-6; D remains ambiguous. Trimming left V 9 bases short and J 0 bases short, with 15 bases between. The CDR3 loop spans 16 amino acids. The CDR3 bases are TGTGCCAGTTTCCCCCCCAGCCGCTCTGGGGCCAACGTCCTGACTTTC. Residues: CASFPPSRSGANVLTF.

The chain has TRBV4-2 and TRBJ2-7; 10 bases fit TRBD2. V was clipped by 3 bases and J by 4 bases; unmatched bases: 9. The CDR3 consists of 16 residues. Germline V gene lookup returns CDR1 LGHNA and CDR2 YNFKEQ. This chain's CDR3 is CASSQEQREGSYEQYF. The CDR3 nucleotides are TGTGCCAGCAGCCAGGAACAGCGGGAGGGTTCTTACGAGCAGTACTTC.

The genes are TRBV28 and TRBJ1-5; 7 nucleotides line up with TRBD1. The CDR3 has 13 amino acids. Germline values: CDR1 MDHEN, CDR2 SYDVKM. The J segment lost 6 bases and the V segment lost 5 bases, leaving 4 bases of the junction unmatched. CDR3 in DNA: TGTGCCAGCAGTGATCGGGACAGTCAGCCCCAGCATTTT. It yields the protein CASSDRDSQPQHF.

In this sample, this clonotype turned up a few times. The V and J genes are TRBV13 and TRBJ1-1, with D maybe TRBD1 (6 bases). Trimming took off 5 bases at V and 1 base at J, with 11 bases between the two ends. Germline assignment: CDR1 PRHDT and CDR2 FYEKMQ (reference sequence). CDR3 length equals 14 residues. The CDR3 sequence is CASSHRTENTEAFF. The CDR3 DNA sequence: TGTGCCAGCAGCCACAGGACAGAGAACACTGAAGCTTTCTTT. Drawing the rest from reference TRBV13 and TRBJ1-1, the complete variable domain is AAGVIQSPRHLIKEKRETATLKCYPIPRHDTVYWYQQGPGQDPQFLISFYEKMQSDKGSIPDRFSAQQFSDYHSELNMSSLELGDSALYFCASSHRTENTEAFFGQGTRLTVV.

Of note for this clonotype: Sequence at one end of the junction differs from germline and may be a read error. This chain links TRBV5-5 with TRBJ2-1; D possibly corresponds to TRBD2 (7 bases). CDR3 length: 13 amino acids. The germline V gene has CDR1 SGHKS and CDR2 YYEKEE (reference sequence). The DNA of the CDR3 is TGTGCCAGCGGCTTGGGGGGGGCCAATGAGCAGTTCTTC. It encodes CASGLGGANEQFF.